The subject of this entry is one T cell receptor (beta chain). The sample comes from a study of T cell changes during pregnancy in multiple sclerosis. The data were produced by immunoSEQ multiplex PCR, yet TCRdb's version contains in-frame clones alone and is incomplete. The top ten hold about 3% of the sample, which has approximately 110,000 clones, approximately 90% seen once. This CDR3 is 12 amino acids long. The V and J ends lost 5 bases and 8 bases respectively, with 12 bases between them. Germline V gives CDR1 MNHNY, CDR2 SVGAGI (reference sequence). The rearrangement uses TRBV6-6 and TRBJ1-2; D is undetermined. This sequence originates from a female donor with multiple sclerosis, enrolled in a pregnancy study. The sequencing here drew on peripheral blood, taken after pregnancy. CDR3 region: CASSPDWKGYTF. The CDR3 region has the DNA TGTGCCAGCAGTCCCGACTGGAAAGGCTACACCTTC.